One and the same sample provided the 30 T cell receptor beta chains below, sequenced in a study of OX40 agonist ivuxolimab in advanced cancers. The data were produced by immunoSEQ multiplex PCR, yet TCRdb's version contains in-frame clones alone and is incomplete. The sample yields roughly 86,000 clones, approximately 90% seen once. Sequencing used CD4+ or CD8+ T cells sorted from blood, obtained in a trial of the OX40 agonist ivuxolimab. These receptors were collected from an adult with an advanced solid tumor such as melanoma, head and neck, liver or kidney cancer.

The CDR3 sequence: CASSLVTGTWSGANVLTF. The CDR3 DNA is TGCGCCAGCAGCTTGGTAACCGGGACCTGGTCTGGGGCCAACGTCCTGACTTTC. The V call is TRBV5-1, the J call TRBJ2-6; D may correspond to TRBD1 or TRBD2 (5 bases each). Trimming cost V 0 bases and J 1 base, with 14 bases left between them. The length of the CDR3 is 18 residues. Germline CDR1 is SGHRS and CDR2 is YFSETQ.

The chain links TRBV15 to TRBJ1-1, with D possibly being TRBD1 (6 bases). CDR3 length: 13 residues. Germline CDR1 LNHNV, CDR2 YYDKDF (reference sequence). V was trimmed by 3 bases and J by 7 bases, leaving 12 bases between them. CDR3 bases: TGTGCCACCAGCAGCTACAGGGTGGGTGAAGCTTTCTTT. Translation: CATSSYRVGEAFF.

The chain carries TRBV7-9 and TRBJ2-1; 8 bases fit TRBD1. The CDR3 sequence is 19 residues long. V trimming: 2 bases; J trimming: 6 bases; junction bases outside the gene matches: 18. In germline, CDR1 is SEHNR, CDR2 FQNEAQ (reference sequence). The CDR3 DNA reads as TGTGCCAGCAGCTTATTTGACGGGTTTGTGGGACAGGTTAGCAATGAGCAGTTCTTC. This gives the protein CASSLFDGFVGQVSNEQFF.

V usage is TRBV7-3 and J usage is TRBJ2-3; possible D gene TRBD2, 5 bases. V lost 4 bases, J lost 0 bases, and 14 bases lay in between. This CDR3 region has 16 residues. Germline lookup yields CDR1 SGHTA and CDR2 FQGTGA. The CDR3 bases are TGTGCCAGCAGCTCGGGGTCCGGAGGAAGCACAGATACGCAGTATTTT. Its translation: CASSSGSGGSTDTQYF.

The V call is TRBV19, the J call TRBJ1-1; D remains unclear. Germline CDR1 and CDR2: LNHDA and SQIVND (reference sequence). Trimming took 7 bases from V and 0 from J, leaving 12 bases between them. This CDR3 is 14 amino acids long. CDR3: CASTPGFMNTEAFF. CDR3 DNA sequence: TGTGCCAGTACCCCGGGGTTTATGAACACTGAAGCTTTCTTT.

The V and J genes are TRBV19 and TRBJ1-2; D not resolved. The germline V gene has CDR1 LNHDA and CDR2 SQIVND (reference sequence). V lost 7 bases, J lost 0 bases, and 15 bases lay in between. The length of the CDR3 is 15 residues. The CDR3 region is CASNVGLLANYGYTF. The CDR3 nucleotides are TGTGCCAGTAACGTCGGCCTACTAGCTAACTATGGCTACACCTTC.

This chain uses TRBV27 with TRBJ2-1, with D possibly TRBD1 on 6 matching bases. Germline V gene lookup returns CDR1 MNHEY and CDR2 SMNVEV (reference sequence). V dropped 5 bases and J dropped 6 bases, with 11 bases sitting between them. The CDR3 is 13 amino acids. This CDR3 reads CASSLTGPNEQFF. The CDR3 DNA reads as TGTGCCAGCAGTCTTACAGGGCCCAATGAGCAGTTCTTC.

CDR3 region: CASSTAYEQYF. In DNA, the CDR3 is TGTGCCAGCAGCACAGCCTACGAGCAGTACTTC. V gene TRBV27 combines with J gene TRBJ2-5; D not certain. The tail of the sequence fits TRBJ2-7 better, so the J call may be wrong. CDR3 size: 11 residues. Germline loops: CDR1 MNHEY, CDR2 SMNVEV (reference sequence).

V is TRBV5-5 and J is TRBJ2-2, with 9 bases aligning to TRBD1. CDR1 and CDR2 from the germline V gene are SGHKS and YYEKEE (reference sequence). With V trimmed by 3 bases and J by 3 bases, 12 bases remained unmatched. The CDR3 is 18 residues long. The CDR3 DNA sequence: TGTGCCAGCAGCTGGGGGCCTACAGGGGGCGCGGACACCGGGGAGCTGTTTTTT. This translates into CASSWGPTGGADTGELFF.

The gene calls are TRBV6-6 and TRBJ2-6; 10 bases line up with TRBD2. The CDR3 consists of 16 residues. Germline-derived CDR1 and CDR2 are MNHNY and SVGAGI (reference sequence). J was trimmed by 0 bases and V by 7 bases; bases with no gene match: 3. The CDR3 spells CASTASGGSGANVLTF. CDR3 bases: TGTGCCAGCACGGCTAGCGGGGGCTCTGGGGCCAACGTCCTGACTTTC.

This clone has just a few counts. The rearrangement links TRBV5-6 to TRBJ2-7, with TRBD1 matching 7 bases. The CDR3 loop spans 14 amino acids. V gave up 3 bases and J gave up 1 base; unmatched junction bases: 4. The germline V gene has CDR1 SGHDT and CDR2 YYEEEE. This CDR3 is CASSWDSWSYEQYF. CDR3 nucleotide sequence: TGTGCCAGCAGCTGGGACAGTTGGTCCTACGAGCAGTACTTC.

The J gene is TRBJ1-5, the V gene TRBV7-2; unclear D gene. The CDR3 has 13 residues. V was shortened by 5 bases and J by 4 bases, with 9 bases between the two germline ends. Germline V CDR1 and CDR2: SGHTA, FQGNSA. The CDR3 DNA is TGTGCCAGCAGCCTGTACGAGAATCAGCCCCAGCATTTT. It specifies CASSLYENQPQHF.

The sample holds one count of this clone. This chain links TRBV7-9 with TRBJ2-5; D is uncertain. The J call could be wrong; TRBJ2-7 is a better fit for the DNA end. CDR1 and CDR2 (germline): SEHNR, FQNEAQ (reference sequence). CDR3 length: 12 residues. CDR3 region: CASTRSSYEQYF. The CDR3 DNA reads TGTGCCAGCACCAGGAGCTCCTACGAGCAGTACTTC.

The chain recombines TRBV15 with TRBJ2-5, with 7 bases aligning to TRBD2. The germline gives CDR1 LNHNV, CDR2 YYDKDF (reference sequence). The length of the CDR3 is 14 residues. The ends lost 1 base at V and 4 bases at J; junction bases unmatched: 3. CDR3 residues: CATSRGGSGETQYF. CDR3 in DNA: TGTGCCACCAGCAGAGGCGGGAGCGGAGAGACCCAGTACTTC. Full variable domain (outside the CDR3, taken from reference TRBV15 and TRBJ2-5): DAMVIQNPRYQVTQFGKPVTLSCSQTLNHNVMYWYQQKSSQAPKLLFHYYDKDFNNEADTPDNFQSRRPNTSFCFLDIRSPGLGDTAMYLCATSRGGSGETQYFGPGTRLLVL.

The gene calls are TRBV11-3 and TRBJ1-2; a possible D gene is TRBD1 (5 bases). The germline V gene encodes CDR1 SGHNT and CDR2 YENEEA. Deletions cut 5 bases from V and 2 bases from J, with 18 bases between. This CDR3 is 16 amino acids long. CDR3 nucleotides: TGTGCCAGCAGCCTTGAAGGGCGGGGGGGAAACTATGGCTACACCTTC. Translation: CASSLEGRGGNYGYTF.

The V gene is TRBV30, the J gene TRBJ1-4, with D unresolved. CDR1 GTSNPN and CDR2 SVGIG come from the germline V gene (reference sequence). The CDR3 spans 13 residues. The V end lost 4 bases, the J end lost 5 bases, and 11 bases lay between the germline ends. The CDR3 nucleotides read TGTGCCTGGATCGGTCCAAGGAATGAAAAACTGTTTTTT. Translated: CAWIGPRNEKLFF.

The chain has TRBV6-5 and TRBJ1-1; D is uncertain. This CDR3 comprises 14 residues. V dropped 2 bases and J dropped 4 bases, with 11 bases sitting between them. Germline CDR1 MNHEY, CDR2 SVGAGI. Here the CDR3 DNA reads TGTGCCAGCAGTTACACGGGAGGGAGCACTGAAGCTTTCTTT. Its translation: CASSYTGGSTEAFF.

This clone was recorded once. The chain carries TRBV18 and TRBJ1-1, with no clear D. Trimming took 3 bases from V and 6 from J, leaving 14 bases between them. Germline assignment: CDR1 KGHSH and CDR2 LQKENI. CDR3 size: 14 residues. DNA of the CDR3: TGTGCCAGCTCACCCTATGGGGTAGTCGCTGAAGCTTTCTTT. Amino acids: CASSPYGVVAEAFF. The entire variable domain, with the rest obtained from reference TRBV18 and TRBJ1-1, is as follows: NAGVMQNPRHLVRRRGQEARLRCSPMKGHSHVYWYRQLPEEGLKFMVYLQKENIIDESGMPKERFSAEFPKEGPSILRIQQVVRGDSAAYFCASSPYGVVAEAFFGQGTRLTVV.

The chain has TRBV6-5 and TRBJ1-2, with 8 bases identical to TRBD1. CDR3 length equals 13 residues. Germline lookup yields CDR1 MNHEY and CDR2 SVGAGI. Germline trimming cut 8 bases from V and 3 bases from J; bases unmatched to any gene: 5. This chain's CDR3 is CASQETGDYGYTF. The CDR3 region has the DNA TGTGCCAGCCAAGAGACAGGGGACTATGGCTACACCTTC.

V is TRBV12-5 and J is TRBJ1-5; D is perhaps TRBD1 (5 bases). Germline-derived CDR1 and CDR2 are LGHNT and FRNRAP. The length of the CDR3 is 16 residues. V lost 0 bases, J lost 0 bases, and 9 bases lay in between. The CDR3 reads CASGLVGGLSNQPQHF. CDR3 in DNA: TGTGCTAGTGGTTTGGTTGGGGGACTTAGCAATCAGCCCCAGCATTTT.

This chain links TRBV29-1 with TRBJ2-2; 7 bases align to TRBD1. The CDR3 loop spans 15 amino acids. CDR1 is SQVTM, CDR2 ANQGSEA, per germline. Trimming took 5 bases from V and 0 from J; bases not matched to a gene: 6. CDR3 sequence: CSVTTTGPNTGELFF. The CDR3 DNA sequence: TGCAGCGTTACAACGACAGGGCCGAACACCGGGGAGCTGTTTTTT.

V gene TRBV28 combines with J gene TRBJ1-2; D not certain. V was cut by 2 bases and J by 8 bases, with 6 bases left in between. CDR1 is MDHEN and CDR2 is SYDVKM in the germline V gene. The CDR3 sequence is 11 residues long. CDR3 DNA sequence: TGTGCCAGCAGTTTAGGTGGGGGCTACACCTTC. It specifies CASSLGGGYTF.

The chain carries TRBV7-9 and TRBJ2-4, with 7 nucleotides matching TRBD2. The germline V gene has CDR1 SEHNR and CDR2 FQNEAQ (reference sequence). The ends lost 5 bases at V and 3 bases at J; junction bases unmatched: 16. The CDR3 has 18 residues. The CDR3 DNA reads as TGTGCCAGCAGCCATGGCCCCCTAGGCGGGGGAAACAAAAACATTCAGTACTTC. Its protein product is CASSHGPLGGGNKNIQYF. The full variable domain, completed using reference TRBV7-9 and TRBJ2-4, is DTGVSQNPRHKITKRGQNVTFRCDPISEHNRLYWYRQTLGQGPEFLTYFQNEAQLEKSRLLSDRFSAERPKGSFSTLEIQRTEQGDSAMYLCASSHGPLGGGNKNIQYFGAGTRLSVL.

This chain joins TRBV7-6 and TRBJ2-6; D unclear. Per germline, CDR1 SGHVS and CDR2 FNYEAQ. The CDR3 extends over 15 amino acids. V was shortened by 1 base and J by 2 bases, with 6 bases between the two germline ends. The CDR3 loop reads CASSLGSAGANVLTF. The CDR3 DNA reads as TGTGCCAGCAGCTTAGGGTCAGCTGGGGCCAACGTCCTGACTTTC.

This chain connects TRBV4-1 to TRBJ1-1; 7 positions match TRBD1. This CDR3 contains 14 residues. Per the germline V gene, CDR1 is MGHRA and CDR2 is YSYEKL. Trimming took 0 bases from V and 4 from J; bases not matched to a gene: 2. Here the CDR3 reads CASSQDQGVTEAFF. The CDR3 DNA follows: TGCGCCAGCAGCCAAGACCAGGGGGTCACTGAAGCTTTCTTT.

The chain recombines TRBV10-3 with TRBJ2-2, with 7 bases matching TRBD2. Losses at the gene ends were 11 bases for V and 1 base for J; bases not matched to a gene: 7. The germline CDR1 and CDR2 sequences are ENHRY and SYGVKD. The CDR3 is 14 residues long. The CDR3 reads CASQAGRNTGELFF. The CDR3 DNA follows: TGTGCCTCACAAGCGGGACGGAACACCGGGGAGCTGTTTTTT.

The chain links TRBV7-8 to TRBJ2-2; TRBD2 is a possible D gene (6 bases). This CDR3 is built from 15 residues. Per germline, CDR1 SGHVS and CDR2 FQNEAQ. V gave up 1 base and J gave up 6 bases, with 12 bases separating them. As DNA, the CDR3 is TGTGCCAGCAGCTTAGACGGGAGCCGGGCCGGGGAGCTGTTTTTT. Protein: CASSLDGSRAGELFF.

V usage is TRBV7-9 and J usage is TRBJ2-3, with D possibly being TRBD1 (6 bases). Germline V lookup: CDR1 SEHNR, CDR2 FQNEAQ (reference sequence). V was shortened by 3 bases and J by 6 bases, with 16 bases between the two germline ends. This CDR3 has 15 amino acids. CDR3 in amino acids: CASSLQQGSSDTQYF. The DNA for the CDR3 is TGTGCCAGCAGCTTGCAACAGGGCTCGTCGGATACGCAGTATTTT. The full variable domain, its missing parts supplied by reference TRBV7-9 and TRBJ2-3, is DTGVSQNPRHKITKRGQNVTFRCDPISEHNRLYWYRQTLGQGPEFLTYFQNEAQLEKSRLLSDRFSAERPKGSFSTLEIQRTEQGDSAMYLCASSLQQGSSDTQYFGPGTRLTVL.

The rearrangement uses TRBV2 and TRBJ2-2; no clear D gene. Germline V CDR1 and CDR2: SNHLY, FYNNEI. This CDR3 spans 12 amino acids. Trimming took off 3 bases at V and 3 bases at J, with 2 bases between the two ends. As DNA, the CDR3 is TGTGCCAGCAGTGACCACACCGGGGAGCTGTTTTTT. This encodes CASSDHTGELFF.

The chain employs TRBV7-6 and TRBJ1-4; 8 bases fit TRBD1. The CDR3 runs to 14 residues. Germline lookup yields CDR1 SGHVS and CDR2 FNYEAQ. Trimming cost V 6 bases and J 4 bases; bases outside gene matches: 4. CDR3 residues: CASSPQGGNEKLFF. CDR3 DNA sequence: TGTGCCAGCAGTCCACAGGGGGGTAATGAAAAACTGTTTTTT.